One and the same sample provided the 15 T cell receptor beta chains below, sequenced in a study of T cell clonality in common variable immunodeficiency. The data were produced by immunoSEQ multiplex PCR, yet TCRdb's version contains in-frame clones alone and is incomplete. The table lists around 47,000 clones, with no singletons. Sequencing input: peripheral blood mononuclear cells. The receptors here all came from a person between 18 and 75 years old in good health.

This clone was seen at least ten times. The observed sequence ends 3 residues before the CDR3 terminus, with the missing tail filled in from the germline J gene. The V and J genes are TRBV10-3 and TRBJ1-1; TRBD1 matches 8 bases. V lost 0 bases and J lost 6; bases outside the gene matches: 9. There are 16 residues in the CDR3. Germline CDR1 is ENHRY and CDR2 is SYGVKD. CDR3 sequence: CAISESSSRGLAEAFF. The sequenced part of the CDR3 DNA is TGTGCCATCAGTGAGTCGAGTAGCAGGGGGCTCGCTGAA.

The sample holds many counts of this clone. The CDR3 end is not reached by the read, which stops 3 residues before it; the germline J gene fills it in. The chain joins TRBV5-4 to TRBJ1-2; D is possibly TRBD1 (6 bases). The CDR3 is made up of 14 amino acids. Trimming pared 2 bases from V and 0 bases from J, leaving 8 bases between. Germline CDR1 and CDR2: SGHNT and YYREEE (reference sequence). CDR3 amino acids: CASSFQGTNYGYTF. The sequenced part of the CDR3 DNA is TGTGCCAGCAGCTTCCAGGGGACTAACTATGGC.

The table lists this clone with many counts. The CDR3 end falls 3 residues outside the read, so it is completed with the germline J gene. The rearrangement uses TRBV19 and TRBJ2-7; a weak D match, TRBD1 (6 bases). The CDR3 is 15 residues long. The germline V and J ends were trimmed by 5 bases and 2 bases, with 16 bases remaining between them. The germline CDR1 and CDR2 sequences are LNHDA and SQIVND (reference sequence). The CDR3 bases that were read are TGTGCCAGTAGTTTTACCCTGGACAGAACCTACGAG. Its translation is CASSFTLDRTYE. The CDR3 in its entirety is CASSFTLDRTYEQYF.

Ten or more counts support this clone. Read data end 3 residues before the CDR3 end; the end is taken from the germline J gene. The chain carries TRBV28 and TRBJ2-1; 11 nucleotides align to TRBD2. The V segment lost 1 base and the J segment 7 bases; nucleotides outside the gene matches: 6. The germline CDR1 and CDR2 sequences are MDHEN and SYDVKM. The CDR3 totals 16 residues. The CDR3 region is CASSLSGSGRVNEQFF. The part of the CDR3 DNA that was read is TGTGCCAGCAGTTTATCGGGTAGCGGGAGGGTTAATGAG.

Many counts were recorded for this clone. Incomplete CDR3 DNA: TGCGCCAGCAGCGCGATATCGGGGAGCTCCTACAATGAG. Translating gives CASSAISGSSYNE. The complete CDR3 sequence is CASSAISGSSYNEQFF. The chain links TRBV5-1 to TRBJ2-1, with a weak D call TRBD2 (5 bases). The read ends 3 residues before the CDR3 terminus; that terminus is restored from the germline J gene. The germline V and J ends were trimmed by 4 bases and 0 bases, with 14 bases remaining between them. The CDR3 extends over 16 amino acids. Germline V gene data show CDR1 as SGHRS and CDR2 as YFSETQ.

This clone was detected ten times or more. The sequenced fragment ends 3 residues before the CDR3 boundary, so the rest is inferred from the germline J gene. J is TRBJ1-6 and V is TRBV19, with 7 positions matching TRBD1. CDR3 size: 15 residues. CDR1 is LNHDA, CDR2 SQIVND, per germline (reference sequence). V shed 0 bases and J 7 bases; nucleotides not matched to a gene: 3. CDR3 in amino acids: CASSIETGMNSPLHF. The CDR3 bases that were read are TGTGCCAGTAGTATAGAGACAGGGATGAATTCACCC. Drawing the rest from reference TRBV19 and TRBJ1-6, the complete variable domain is DGGITQSPKYLFRKEGQNVTLSCEQNLNHDAMYWYRQDPGQGLRLIYYSQIVNDFQKGDIAEGYSVSREKKESFPLTVTSAQKNPTAFYLCASSIETGMNSPLHFGNGTRLTVT.

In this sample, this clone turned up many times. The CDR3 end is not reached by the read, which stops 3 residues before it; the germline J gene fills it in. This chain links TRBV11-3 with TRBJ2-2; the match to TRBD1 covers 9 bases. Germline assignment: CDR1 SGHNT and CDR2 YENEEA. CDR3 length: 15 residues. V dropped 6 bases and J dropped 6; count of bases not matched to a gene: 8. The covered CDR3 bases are TGTGCCAGCAGGGCCGGGACAGGGCGGTCCGGGGAG. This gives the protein CASRAGTGRSGE. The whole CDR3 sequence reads CASRAGTGRSGELFF.

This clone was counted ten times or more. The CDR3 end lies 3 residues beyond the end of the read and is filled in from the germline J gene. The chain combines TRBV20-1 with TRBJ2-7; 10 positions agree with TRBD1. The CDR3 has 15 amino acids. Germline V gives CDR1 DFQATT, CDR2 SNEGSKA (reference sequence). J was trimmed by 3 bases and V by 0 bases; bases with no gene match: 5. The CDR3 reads CSARDRQGAFYEQYF. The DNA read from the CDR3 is TGCAGTGCTAGAGATCGACAGGGGGCATTCTACGAG.

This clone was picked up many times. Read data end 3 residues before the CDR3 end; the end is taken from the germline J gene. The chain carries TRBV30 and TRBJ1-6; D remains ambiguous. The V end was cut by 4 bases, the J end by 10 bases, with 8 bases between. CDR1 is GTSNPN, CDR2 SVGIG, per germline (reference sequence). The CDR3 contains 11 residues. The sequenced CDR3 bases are TGTGCCTGGAATGACAACTCACCC. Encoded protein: CAWNDNSP. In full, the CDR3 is CAWNDNSPLHF.

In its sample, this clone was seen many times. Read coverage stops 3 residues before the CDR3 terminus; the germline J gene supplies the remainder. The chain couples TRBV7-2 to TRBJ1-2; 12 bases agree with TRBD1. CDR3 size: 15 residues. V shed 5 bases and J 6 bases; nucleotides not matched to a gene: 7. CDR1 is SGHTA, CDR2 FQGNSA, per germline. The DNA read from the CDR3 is TGTGCCAGCAGCACCCGGGACAGGGGGCATAATGGC. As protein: CASSTRDRGHNG. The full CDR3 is CASSTRDRGHNGYTF. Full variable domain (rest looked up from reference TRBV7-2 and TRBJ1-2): GAGVSQSPSNKVTEKGKDVELRCDPISGHTALYWYRQSLGQGLEFLIYFQGNSAPDKSGLPSDRFSAERTGGSVSTLTIQRTQQEDSAVYLCASSTRDRGHNGYTFGSGTRLTVV.

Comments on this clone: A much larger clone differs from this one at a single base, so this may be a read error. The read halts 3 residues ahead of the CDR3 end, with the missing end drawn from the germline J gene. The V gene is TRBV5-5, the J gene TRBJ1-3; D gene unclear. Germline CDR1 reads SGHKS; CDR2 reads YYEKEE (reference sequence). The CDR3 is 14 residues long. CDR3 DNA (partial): TGTGCCAGCAGCGGCGGCTCCCGTGGAAGCACC. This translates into CASSGGSRGST. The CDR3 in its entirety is CASSGGSRGSTIYF.

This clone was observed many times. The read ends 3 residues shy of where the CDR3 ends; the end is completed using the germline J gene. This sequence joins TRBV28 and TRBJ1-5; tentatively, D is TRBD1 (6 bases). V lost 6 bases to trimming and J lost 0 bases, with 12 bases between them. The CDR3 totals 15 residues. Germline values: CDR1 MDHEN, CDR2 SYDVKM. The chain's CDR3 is CASRGAGNSNQPQHF. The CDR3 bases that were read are TGTGCCAGCAGGGGGGCAGGGAATAGCAATCAGCCC. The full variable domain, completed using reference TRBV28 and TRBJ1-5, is DVKVTQSSRYLVKRTGEKVFLECVQDMDHENMFWYRQDPGLGLRLIYFSYDVKMKEKGDIPEGYSVSREKKERFSLILESASTNQTSMYLCASRGAGNSNQPQHFGDGTRLSIL.

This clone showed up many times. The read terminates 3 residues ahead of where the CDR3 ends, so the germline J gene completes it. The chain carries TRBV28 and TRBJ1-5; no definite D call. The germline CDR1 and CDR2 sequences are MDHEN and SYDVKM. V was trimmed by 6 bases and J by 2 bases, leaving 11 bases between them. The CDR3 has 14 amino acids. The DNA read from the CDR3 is TGTGCCAGCAGCCCCCTCGGGGGCAATCAGCCC. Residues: CASSPLGGNQP. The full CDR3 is CASSPLGGNQPQHF.

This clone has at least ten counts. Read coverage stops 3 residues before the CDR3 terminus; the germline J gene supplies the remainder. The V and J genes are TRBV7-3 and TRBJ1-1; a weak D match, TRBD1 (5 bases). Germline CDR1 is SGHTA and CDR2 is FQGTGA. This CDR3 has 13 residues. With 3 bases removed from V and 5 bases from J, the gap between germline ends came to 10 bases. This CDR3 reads CASSLSGRTEAFF. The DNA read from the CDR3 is TGTGCCAGCAGCTTGTCAGGGCGGACTGAA.

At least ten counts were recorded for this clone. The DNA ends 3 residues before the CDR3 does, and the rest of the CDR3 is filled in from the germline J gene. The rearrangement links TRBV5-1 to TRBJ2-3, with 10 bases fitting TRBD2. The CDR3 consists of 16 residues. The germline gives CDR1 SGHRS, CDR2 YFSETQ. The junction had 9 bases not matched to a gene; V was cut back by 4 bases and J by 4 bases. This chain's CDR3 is CASSVGSSGSSDTQYF. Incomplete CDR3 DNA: TGCGCCAGCAGCGTAGGTTCTAGCGGGAGCTCAGATACG. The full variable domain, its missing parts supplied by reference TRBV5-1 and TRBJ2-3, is KAGVTQTPRYLIKTRGQQVTLSCSPISGHRSVSWYQQTPGQGLQFLFEYFSETQRNKGNFPGRFSGRQFSNSRSEMNVSTLELGDSALYLCASSVGSSGSSDTQYFGPGTRLTVL.